The T cell receptor (beta chain) described here comes from a study of Graves' ophthalmopathy and Graves' hyperthyroidism. Investigators amplified TCR beta CDR3 regions from RNA transcripts. After a first-round RT-PCR with HTBI primers, a second-round multiplex PCR was run. MiXCR, run by TCRdb on the multiplex PCR reads, gives a single entry per CDR3 protein. The profile shows 500,000 to 600,000 distinct CDR3 sequences, 39% of them singletons. The CDR3 is made up of 15 amino acids. Between the trimmed V and J ends, which lost 8 bases and 0 bases, there was a span of 14 bases. Germline lookup yields CDR1 SGHVS and CDR2 FQNEAQ.

This clonotype was obtained from an adult man with Graves' hyperthyroidism. The chain recombines TRBV7-8 with TRBJ1-3; D is undetermined. Input material: peripheral blood or thyroid tissue (not recorded which). CDR3 loop: CASSPQRDSGNTIYF. The CDR3 DNA sequence: TGTGCCAGCTCACCACAAAGGGACTCTGGAAACACCATATATTTT. Looking up the rest from reference TRBV7-8 and TRBJ1-3 gives the full variable domain: GAGVSQSPRYKVAKRGQDVALRCDPISGHVSLFWYQQALGQGPEFLTYFQNEAQLDKSGLPSDRFFAERPEGSVSTLKIQRTQQEDSAVYLCASSPQRDSGNTIYFGEGSWLTVV.